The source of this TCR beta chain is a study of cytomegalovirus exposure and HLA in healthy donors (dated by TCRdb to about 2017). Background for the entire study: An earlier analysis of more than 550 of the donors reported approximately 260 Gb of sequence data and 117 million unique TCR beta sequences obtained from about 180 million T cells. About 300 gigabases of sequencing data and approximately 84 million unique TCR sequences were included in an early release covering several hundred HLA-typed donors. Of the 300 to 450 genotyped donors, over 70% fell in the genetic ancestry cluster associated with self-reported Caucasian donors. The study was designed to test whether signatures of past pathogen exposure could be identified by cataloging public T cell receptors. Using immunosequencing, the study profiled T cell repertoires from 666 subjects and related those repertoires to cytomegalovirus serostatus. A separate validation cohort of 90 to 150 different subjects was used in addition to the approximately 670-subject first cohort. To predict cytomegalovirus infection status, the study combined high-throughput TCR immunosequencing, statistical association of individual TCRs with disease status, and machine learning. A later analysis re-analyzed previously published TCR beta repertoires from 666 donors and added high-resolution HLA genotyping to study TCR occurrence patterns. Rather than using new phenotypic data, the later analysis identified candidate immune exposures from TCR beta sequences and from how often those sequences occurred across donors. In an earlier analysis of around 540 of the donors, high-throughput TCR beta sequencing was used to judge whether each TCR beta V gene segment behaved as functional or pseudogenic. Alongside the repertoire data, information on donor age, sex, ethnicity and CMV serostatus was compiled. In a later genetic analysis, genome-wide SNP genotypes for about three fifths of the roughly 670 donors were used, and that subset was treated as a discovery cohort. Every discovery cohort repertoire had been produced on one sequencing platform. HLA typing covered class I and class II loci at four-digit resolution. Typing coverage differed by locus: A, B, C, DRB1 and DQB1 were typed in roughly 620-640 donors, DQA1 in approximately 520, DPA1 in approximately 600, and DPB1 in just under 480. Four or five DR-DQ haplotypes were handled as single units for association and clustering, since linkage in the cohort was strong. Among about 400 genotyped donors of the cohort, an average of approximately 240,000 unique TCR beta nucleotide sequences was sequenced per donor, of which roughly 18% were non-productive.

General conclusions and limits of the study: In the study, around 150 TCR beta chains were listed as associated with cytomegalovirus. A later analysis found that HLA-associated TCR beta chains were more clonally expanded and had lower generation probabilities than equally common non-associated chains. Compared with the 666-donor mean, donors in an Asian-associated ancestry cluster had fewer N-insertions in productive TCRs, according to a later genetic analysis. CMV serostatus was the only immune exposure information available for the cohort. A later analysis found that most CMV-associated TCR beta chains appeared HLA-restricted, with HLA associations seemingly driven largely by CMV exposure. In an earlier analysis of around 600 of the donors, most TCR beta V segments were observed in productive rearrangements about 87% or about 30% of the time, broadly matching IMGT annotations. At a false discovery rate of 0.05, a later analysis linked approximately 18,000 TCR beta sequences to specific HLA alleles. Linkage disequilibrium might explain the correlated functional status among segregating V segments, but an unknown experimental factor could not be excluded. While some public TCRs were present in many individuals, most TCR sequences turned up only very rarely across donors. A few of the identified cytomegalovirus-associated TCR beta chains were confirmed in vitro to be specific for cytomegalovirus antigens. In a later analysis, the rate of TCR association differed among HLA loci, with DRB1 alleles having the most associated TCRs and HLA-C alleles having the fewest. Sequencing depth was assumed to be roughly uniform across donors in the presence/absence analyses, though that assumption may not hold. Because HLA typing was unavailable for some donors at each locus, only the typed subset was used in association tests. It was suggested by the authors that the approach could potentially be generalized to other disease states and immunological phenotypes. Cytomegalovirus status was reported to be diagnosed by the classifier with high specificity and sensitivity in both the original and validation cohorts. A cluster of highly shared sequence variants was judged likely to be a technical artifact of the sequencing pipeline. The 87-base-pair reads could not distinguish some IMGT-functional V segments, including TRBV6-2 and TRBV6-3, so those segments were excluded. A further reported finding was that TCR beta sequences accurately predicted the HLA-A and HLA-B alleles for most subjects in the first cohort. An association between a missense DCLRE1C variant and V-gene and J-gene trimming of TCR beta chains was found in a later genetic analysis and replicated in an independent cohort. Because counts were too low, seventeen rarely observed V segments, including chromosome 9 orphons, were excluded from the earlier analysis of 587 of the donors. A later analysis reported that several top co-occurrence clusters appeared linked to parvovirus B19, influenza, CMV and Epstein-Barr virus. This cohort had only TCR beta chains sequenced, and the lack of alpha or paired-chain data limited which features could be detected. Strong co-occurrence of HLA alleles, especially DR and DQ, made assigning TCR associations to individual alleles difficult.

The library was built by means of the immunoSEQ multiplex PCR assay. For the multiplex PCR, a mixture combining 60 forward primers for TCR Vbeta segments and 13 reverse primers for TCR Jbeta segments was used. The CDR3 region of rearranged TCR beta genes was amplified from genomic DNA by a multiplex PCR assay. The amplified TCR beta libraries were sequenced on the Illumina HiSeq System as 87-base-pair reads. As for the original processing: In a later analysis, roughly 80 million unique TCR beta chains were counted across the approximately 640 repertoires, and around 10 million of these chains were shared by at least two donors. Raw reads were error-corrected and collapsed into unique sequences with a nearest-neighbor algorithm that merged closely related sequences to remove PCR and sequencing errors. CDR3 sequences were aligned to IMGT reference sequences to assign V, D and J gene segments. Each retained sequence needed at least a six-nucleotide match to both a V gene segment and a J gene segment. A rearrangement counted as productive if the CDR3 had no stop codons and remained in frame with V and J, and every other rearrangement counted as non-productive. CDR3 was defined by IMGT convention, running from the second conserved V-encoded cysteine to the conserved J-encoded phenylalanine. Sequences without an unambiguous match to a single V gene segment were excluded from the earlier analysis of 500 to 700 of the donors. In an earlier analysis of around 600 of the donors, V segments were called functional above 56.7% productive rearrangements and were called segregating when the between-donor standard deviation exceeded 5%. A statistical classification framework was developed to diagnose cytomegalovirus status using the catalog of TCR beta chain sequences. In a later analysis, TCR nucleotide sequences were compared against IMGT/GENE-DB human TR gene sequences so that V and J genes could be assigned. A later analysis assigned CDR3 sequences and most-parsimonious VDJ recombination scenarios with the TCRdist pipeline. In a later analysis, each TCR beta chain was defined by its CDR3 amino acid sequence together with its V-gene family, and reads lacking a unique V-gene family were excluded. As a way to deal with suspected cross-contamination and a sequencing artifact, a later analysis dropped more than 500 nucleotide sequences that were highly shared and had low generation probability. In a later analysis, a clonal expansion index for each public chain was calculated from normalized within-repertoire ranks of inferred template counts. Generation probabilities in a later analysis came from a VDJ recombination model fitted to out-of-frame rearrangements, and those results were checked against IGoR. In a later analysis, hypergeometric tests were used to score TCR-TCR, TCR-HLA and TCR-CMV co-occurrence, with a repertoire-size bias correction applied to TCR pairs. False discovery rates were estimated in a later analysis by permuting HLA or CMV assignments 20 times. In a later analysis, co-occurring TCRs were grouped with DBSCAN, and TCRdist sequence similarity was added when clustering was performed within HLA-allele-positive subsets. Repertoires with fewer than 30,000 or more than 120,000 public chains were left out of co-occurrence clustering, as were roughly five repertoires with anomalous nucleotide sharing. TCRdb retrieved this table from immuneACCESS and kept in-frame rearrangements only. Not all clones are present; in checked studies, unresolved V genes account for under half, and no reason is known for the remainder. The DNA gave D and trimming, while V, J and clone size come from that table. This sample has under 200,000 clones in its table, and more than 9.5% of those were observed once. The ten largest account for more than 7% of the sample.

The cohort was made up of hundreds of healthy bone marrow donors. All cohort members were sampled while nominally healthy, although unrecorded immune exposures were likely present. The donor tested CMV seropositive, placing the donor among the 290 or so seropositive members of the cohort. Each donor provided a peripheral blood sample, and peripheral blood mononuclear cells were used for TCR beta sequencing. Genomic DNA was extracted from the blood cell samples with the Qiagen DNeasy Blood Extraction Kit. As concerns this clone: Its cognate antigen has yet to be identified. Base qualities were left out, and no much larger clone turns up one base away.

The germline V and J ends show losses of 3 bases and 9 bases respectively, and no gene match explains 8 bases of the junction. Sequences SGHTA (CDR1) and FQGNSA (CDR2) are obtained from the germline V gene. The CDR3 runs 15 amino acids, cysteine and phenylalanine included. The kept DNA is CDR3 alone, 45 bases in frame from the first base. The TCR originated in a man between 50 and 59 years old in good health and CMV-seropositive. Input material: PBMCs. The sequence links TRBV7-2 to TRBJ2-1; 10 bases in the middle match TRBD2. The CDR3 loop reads CASSFGLAGVSEQFF. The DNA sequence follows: TGTGCCAGCAGCTTCGGGCTAGCGGGGGTCAGTGAGCAGTTCTTC.